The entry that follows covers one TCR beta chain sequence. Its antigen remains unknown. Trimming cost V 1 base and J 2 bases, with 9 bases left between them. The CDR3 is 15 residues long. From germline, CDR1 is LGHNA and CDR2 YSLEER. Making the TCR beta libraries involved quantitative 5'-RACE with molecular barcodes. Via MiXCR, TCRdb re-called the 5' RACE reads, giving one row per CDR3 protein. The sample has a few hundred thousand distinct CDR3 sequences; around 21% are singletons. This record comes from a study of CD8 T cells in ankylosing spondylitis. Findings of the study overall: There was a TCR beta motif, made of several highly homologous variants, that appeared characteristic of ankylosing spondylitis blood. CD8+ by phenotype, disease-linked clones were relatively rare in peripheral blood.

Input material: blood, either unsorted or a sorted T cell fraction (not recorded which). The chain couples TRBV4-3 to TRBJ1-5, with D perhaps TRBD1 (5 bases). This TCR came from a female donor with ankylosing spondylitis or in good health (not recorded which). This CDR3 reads CASSQGGEGNQPQHF. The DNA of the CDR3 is TGCGCCAGCAGCCAAGGGGGGGAGGGCAATCAGCCCCAGCATTTT.